Below, 2 T cell receptor beta chains from the same sample are listed, as sequenced in a study of CD8+ T cells in alopecia areata. Documented treatment: oral pan-JAK inhibitor, 5-10 mg twice daily. RNA extraction and reverse transcription yielded cDNA as sequencing template. Here immunoSEQ multiplex PCR was the method, and the copy in TCRdb shows in-frame clones only, minus some. The table includes roughly 250,000 clones, about three fifths detected once. The material sequenced was CD4+ T cells sorted from blood, taken at roughly week 53, from a patient treated with tofacitinib. The receptor source for this set is a human donor with alopecia areata.

V is TRBV14 and J is TRBJ1-1; D might be TRBD1 (5 bases). V lost 4 bases and J lost 8, with 17 bases in between. The germline V gene has CDR1 SGHDN and CDR2 FVKESK. This CDR3 is 14 amino acids long. The DNA of the CDR3 is TGTGCCAGCAGCCGGGGAGTCCGGGACCGCGAAGCTTTCTTT. Translated: CASSRGVRDREAFF.

The genes are TRBV25-1 and TRBJ1-5; D is undetermined. V was clipped by 3 bases and J by 3 bases, with 12 bases between them. CDR3 length equals 15 residues. CDR1 is MGHDK, CDR2 SYGVNS, per germline. CDR3 sequence: CASSDLDGINQPQHF. Written as DNA, the CDR3 is TGTGCCAGCAGTGACCTCGACGGAATCAATCAGCCCCAGCATTTT.